This TCR beta chain was captured in a study of monozygotic twins with inflammatory bowel disease. Total RNA, at roughly 3.5 ug, went into every TCR library. The UMIs carried a 6-nucleotide sample barcode, and they were added by template switching. TCRdb reprocessed the 5' RACE reads; each CDR3 protein has one entry and no DNA is given. The sample totals some 440,000 distinct CDR3 sequences. Regarding this clonotype: Its antigen is unidentified.

Study-wide results and caveats: The authors note that differing immunosuppressive treatments may have added variability to patient repertoires. Twins with IBD were found to have lower TCRbeta diversity (inverse Simpson) than healthy co-twins.

The V gene's germline CDR1 is SGHRS and CDR2 YFSETQ. This CDR3 has 16 amino acids. This chain connects TRBV5-1 to TRBJ2-2; the D gene TCRdb calls, TRBD2, cannot be checked with no DNA. The clonotype comes from a human donor with ulcerative colitis or Crohn's disease, or a healthy co-twin of an affected twin (not recorded which). Sequencing was done on a sample of blood. CDR3 amino acids: CASSLEGPWGTGELFF. The full variable domain, rest sourced from reference TRBV5-1 and TRBJ2-2, is KAGVTQTPRYLIKTRGQQVTLSCSPISGHRSVSWYQQTPGQGLQFLFEYFSETQRNKGNFPGRFSGRQFSNSRSEMNVSTLELGDSALYLCASSLEGPWGTGELFFGEGSRLTVL.